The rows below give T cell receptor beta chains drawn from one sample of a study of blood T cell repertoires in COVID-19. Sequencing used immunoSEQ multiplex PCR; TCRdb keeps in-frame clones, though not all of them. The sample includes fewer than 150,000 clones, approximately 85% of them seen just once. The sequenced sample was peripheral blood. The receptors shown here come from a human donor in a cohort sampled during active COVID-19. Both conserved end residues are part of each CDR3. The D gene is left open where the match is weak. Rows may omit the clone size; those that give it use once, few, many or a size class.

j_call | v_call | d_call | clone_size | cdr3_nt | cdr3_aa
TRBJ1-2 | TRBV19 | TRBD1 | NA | TGTGCCAGTAGTATGGCGCAGGGGGATAACTATGGCTACACCTTC | CASSMAQGDNYGYTF
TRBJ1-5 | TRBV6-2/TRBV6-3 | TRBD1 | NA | TGTGCCAGCAGTTACCCGGGACAGAATCAGCCCCAGCATTTT | CASSYPGQNQPQHF
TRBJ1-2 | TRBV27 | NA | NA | TGTGCCAGCAGTTCCCTAGCCAGGGGCCTCAACTATGGCTACACCTTC | CASSSLARGLNYGYTF
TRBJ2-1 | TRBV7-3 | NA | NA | TGTGCCAGCAGCTTAACAATGGGGGGACACAATGAGCAGTTCTTC | CASSLTMGGHNEQFF
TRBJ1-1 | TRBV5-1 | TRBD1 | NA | TGCGCCAGCAGCCAGGGGGCATTTGACACTGAAGCTTTCTTT | CASSQGAFDTEAFF
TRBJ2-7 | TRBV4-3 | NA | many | TGCGCCAGCAGCCAAGATTTCGAGGAAACCTACGAGCAGTACTTC | CASSQDFEETYEQYF
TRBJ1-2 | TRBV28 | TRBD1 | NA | TGTGCCAGCAGTCGACAGGGAGACTATGGCTACACCTTC | CASSRQGDYGYTF
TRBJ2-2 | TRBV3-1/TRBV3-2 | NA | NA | TGTGCCAGCAGCCAACGGGACTTAAGGGACACCGGGGAGCTGTTTTTT | CASSQRDLRDTGELFF
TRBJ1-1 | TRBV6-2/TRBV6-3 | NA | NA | TGTGCCAGCAGTCAGACCAGGGTAGTCAGGGGGAACACTGAAGCTTTCTTT | CASSQTRVVRGNTEAFF
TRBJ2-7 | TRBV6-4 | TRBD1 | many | TGTGCCAGCAGCTTAGACAGGGGGCGGCTTTACGAGCAGTACTTC | CASSLDRGRLYEQYF
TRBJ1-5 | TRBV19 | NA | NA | TGTGCCAGTAGTCGTTCGGGTGCTGTCCATCAGCCCCAGCATTTT | CASSRSGAVHQPQHF
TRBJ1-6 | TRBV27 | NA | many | TGTGCCAGCAGTCCAGCCCGGGGGGGAATATATTCACCCCTCCACTTT | CASSPARGGIYSPLHF
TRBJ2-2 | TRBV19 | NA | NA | TGTGCCAGTACTGATCCAGGGGAGAGGGCCGGGGAGCTGTTTTTT | CASTDPGERAGELFF
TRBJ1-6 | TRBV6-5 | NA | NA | TGTGCCAGCAGCTTTAATCTTATCAATTCACCCCTCCACTTT | CASSFNLINSPLHF
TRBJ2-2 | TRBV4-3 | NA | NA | TGCGCCAGCAGCCAAGTAAGGGGGAACACCGGGGAGCTGTTTTTT | CASSQVRGNTGELFF
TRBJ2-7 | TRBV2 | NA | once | TGTGCCAGCAGAGGACAGCCGGCAAGCTCCTACGAGCAGTACTTC | CASRGQPASSYEQYF
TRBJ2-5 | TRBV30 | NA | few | TGTGCCTGGAGTCCCGACGGGTTAGGCCAGTACTTC | CAWSPDGLGQYF
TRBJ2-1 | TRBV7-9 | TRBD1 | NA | TGTGCCAGCAGCTTAATTTTTCCAGGTCGGGACAGGGTTCCGTCTACGCAGTTCTTC | CASSLIFPGRDRVPSTQFF
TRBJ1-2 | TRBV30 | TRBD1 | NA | TGTGCCTGGAGTATCCCCCCAGGGGGTGTAAGGGGCTACACCTTC | CAWSIPPGGVRGYTF
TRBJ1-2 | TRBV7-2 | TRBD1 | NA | TGTGCCAGCAGCCCGACAGGGCAGGGCTACACCTTC | CASSPTGQGYTF
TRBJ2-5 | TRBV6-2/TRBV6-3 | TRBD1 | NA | TGTGCCAGCAGTTTCGATCCCCGACAGGGAACCCAGTACTTC | CASSFDPRQGTQYF
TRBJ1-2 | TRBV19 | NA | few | TGTGCCAGTAGTATAAGGCAGCCGAAGGGGTATGGCTACACCTTC | CASSIRQPKGYGYTF
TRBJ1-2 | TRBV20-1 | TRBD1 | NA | TGCAGTGCTAGTAGTGGGGACAGGGAGCTTGGCTACACCTTC | CSASSGDRELGYTF
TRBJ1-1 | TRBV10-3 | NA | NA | TGTGCCACCAGCGGGACACTTAACACTGAAGCTTTCTTT | CATSGTLNTEAFF
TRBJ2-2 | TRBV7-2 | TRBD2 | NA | TGTGCCAGCAGCACCATAATACTAGCGGGAGGGCCCGGGGAGCTGTTTTTT | CASSTIILAGGPGELFF
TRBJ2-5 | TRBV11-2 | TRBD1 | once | TGTGCCAGCAGCTACAACGACCGGGACAGGAGCAAAGAGACCCAGTACTTC | CASSYNDRDRSKETQYF
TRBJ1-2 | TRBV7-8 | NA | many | TGTGCCAGCAGCTTAGCGCGCGGGGCCGGTGGCTACACCTTC | CASSLARGAGGYTF
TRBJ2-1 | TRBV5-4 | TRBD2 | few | TGTGCCAGCAGCCCTACTGGGACTAGAGGCTACAATGAGCAGTTCTTC | CASSPTGTRGYNEQFF
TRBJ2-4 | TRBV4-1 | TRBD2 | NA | TGCGCCAGCAGCCAAGCGCCTAGCGGGGGGGCAAACATTCAGTACTTC | CASSQAPSGGANIQYF
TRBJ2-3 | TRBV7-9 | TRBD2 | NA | TGTGCCAGCAGCTTAGGAACTAGCGGCACAGATACGCAGTATTTT | CASSLGTSGTDTQYF
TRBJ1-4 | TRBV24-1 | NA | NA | TGTGCCACCAGTCCTGGGGGGTTATCTGAAAAACTGTTTTTT | CATSPGGLSEKLFF
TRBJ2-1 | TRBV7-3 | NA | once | TGTGCCAGCAGCTCCGGAGGTGAGCAGTTCTTC | CASSSGGEQFF
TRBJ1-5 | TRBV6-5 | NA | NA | TGTGCCAGCCTCGAACAGTATAGCAATCAGCCCCAGCATTTT | CASLEQYSNQPQHF
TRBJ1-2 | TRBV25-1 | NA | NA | TGTGCCAGCAGTGAATCCGGAGATAACTATGGCTACACCTTC | CASSESGDNYGYTF
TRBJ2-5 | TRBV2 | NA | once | TGTGCCAGCAGTTACGGCGGACAAGAGACCCAGTACTTC | CASSYGGQETQYF
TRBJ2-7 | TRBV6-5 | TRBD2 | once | TGTGCCAGCAGCGCTAGCGGGGGGGCCTCCTACGAGCAGTACTTC | CASSASGGASYEQYF
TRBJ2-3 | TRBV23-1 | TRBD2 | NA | TGCGCCAGCAGTCGCCTAGCCGGACTAGCGGGGGGGAAAGGTAGCACAGATACGCAGTATTTT | CASSRLAGLAGGKGSTDTQYF
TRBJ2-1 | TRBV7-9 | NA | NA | TGTGCCAGCAGCTTGGGGTTAGCGGTCTACAATGAGCAGTTCTTC | CASSLGLAVYNEQFF
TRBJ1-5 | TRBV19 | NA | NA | TGTGCCAGTACCCCAGGGACAAGGGAACAGCCCCAGCATTTT | CASTPGTREQPQHF
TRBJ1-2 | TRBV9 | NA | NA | TGTGCCAGCAGCGAGCTCCCAGCAGGCGCCTTAGGCTACACCTTC | CASSELPAGALGYTF
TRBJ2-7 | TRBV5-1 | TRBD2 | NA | TGCGCCAGCAGCCTGACTAGCGGGGGGCCAAGTTTATACGAGCAGTACTTC | CASSLTSGGPSLYEQYF
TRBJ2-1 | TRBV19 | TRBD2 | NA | TGTGCCAGTAGTTTAACCTCTAGCGGGGTTTACAATGAGCAGTTCTTC | CASSLTSSGVYNEQFF
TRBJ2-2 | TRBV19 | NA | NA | TGTGCCAGTAGTGATAAAGGAGGGGCCGGGGAGCTGTTTTTT | CASSDKGGAGELFF
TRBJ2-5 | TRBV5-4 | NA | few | TGTGCCAGCAGCCGCGAGGTGACTCTTGAGACCCAGTACTTC | CASSREVTLETQYF
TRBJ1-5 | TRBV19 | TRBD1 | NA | TGTGCCAGTAGTGACAGGGTTCAGCCCCAGCATTTT | CASSDRVQPQHF
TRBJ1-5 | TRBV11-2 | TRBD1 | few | TGTGCCAGCAGCCCCGACAGGGTAGGGCCCCAGCATTTT | CASSPDRVGPQHF
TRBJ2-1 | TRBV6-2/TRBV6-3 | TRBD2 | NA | TGTGCCAGCAGTTACGCGGTAGCGGGATCGGCGATATCTGAGCAGTTCTTC | CASSYAVAGSAISEQFF
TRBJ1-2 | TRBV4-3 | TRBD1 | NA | TGCGCCAGCAGCCATCTCGGACAGGATGGCTACACCTTC | CASSHLGQDGYTF
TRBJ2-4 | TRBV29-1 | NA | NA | TGCAGCGTTGGGACTCTCGACGGGGGGCCGGTAGGAAACATTCAGTACTTC | CSVGTLDGGPVGNIQYF
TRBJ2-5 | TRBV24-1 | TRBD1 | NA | TGTGCCACCAGTGGACAGGGTCCTCTCCAAGAGACCCAGTACTTC | CATSGQGPLQETQYF
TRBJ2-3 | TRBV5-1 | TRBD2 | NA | TGCGCCAGCAGCTTGGAACTAGCGGGCACAGATACGCAGTATTTT | CASSLELAGTDTQYF
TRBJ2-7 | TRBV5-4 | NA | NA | TGTGCCAGCAGCTTGGGGGTGGGCTTGGAGCAGTACTTC | CASSLGVGLEQYF
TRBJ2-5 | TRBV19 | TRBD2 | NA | TGTGCCAGTAGTGCGACTAGCGGCCAAGAGACCCAGTACTTC | CASSATSGQETQYF
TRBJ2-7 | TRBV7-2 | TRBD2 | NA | TGTGCCAGCAGCTATACTAGCGGGGGTACCTACGAGCAGTACTTC | CASSYTSGGTYEQYF
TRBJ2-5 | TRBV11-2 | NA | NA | TGTGCCAGCAGAAAAACGATCGGGGGAGCTGGAGAGACCCAGTACTTC | CASRKTIGGAGETQYF
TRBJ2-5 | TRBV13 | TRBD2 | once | TGTGCCAGCAGCCCCAGACTAGCGGGAGGCCAAGAGACCCAGTACTTC | CASSPRLAGGQETQYF
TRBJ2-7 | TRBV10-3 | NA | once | TGTGCCATCAAATCGGGGGAAGGCGACGAGCAGTACTTC | CAIKSGEGDEQYF